One and the same sample provided the 14 T cell receptor beta chains below, sequenced in a study of OX40 agonist ivuxolimab in advanced cancers. Clones were read by immunoSEQ multiplex PCR, and TCRdb kept only the in-frame ones, dropping some. The sample contains roughly 56,000 clones, 70% to 90% of which appear only once. Sequencing used CD4+ or CD8+ T cells sorted from blood, obtained in a trial of the OX40 agonist ivuxolimab. The receptors here all came from an adult with an advanced solid tumor such as melanoma, head and neck, liver or kidney cancer.

This clone was counted only a few times. The chain employs TRBV18 and TRBJ2-1, with TRBD1 as a possible D gene (5 bases). V was trimmed by 4 bases and J by 13 bases, leaving 17 bases between them. This CDR3 region has 13 residues. From germline, CDR1 is KGHSH and CDR2 LQKENI. Here the CDR3 DNA reads TGTGCCAGCTCACTAGGGGTAGAGACCCTACAGTTCTTC. As protein: CASSLGVETLQFF.

This chain connects TRBV27 to TRBJ1-4, with D possibly matching TRBD1 (5 bases). Trimming stripped 3 bases from V and 5 bases from J, with 7 bases between. Germline values: CDR1 MNHEY, CDR2 SMNVEV (reference sequence). The CDR3 consists of 13 residues. CDR3 loop: CASSLGGNEKLFF. CDR3 nucleotides: TGTGCCAGCAGTTTGGGGGGGAATGAAAAACTGTTTTTT. The full variable domain, rest sourced from reference TRBV27 and TRBJ1-4, is EAQVTQNPRYLITVTGKKLTVTCSQNMNHEYMSWYRQDPGLGLRQIYYSMNVEVTDKGDVPEGYKVSRKEKRNFPLILESPSPNQTSLYFCASSLGGNEKLFFGSGTQLSVL.

The chain links TRBV18 to TRBJ2-2; TRBD1 matches 9 bases. Germline V gives CDR1 KGHSH, CDR2 LQKENI. V was clipped by 2 bases and J by 3 bases; unmatched bases: 7. This CDR3 comprises 17 residues. The CDR3: CASSPTAGTGYTGELFF. Written as DNA, the CDR3 is TGTGCCAGCTCACCAACCGCCGGGACAGGGTACACCGGGGAGCTGTTTTTT.

The rearrangement joins TRBV5-6 to TRBJ1-2; TRBD1 matches 8 bases. Germline V gene sequence: CDR1 SGHDT, CDR2 YYEEEE. V gave up 4 bases and J gave up 0 bases; unmatched junction bases: 8. The CDR3 runs to 16 residues. The CDR3 coding sequence is TGTGCCAGCAGCCAGGGGACAGGAATATCTAACTATGGCTACACCTTC. This translates into CASSQGTGISNYGYTF.

The chain joins TRBV5-1 to TRBJ2-1; 11 bases line up with TRBD2. The CDR3 sequence is 15 residues long. Unmatched junction bases numbered 6, after V lost 3 bases and J lost 7 bases. Germline V gene data show CDR1 as SGHRS and CDR2 as YFSETQ. The CDR3: CASSSPSGRFNEQFF. Here the CDR3 DNA reads TGCGCCAGCAGCTCCCCTAGCGGGAGGTTTAATGAGCAGTTCTTC.

V is TRBV27 and J is TRBJ2-7; D may be TRBD2 (5 bases). CDR3 length: 15 amino acids. V lost 5 bases and J lost 3, with 17 bases in between. Germline CDR1 reads MNHEY; CDR2 reads SMNVEV (reference sequence). The CDR3 sequence: CASSAPGVGYYEQYF. The CDR3 bases are TGTGCCAGCAGTGCCCCCGGGGTTGGTTACTACGAGCAGTACTTC.

The sample holds one count of this clone. The rearrangement uses TRBV7-9 and TRBJ1-5; 7 bases are a match to TRBD1. Trimming at V came to 5 bases and at J to 4 bases, leaving 5 bases not matched to a gene. Germline V gene sequence: CDR1 SEHNR, CDR2 FQNEAQ (reference sequence). The CDR3 is 14 residues long. The chain's CDR3 is CASSRQGENQPQHF. The DNA for the CDR3 is TGTGCCAGCAGCCGACAGGGTGAAAATCAGCCCCAGCATTTT.

This clone has only a few counts. CDR3 DNA sequence: TGTGCCAGCAGCTTACAGGCCGGCAACCAAGAGACCCAGTACTTC. Translation: CASSLQAGNQETQYF. The chain is built from TRBV7-3 and TRBJ2-5; D is undetermined. The CDR3 has 15 residues. Trimming removed 2 bases at V and 0 bases at J, with 10 bases between. Germline V gene data show CDR1 as SGHTA and CDR2 as FQGTGA.

The CDR3 region is CASSLTSGGHEQFF. The CDR3, as DNA: TGTGCCAGCAGCTTGACTAGCGGGGGACATGAGCAGTTCTTC. This chain uses TRBV11-3 with TRBJ2-1, with 12 bases that match TRBD2. The CDR3 has 14 residues. J lost 8 bases, V lost 3 bases, and 2 bases had no gene match. Germline CDR1 reads SGHNT; CDR2 reads YENEEA.

The chain recombines TRBV11-2 with TRBJ2-7; 7 nucleotides align to TRBD2. There are 13 residues in the CDR3. The germline CDR1 and CDR2 sequences are SGHAT and FQNNGV. Trimming at V came to 3 bases and at J to 6 bases, leaving 5 bases not matched to a gene. The CDR3 DNA follows: TGTGCCAGCAGCTTTCCCCCGGGGGGCGAGCAGTACTTC. Its translation is CASSFPPGGEQYF.

The sample holds one count of this clone. The CDR3 region has the DNA TGCAGCCTATTTACAGGAAAGAACACTGAAGCTTTCTTT. Protein product: CSLFTGKNTEAFF. This chain links TRBV29-1 with TRBJ1-1; weak D call: TRBD1 (5 bases). The V gene's germline CDR1 is SQVTM and CDR2 ANQGSEA. Trimming left V 8 bases short and J 1 base short, with 14 bases between. CDR3 length equals 13 residues.

The genes are TRBV18 and TRBJ1-5, with TRBD1 matching 7 bases. CDR1 is KGHSH, CDR2 LQKENI, per germline. This CDR3 has 16 residues. With V trimmed by 1 base and J by 6 bases, 9 bases remained unmatched. CDR3 DNA sequence: TGTGCCAGCTCACCACAGACAGGGATGCGGCGTCAGCCCCAGCATTTT. The encoded protein is CASSPQTGMRRQPQHF.

This clone was seen more than once but under ten times. V gene TRBV6-1 combines with J gene TRBJ2-1; TRBD2 matches 10 bases. The CDR3 consists of 15 residues. Germline CDR1 MNHNS, CDR2 SASEGT. V lost 4 bases, J lost 5 bases, and 5 bases stayed unmatched. DNA of the CDR3: TGTGCCAGCAGTGTATCTAGCGGGAGACACAATGAGCAGTTCTTC. This sequence encodes CASSVSSGRHNEQFF.

This chain links TRBV18 with TRBJ2-6; tentative D call: TRBD1 (6 bases). CDR3 length: 16 residues. Germline CDR1 KGHSH, CDR2 LQKENI. Trimming removed 7 bases from V and 0 bases from J, with 13 bases in between. The CDR3 nucleotides are TGTGCCAGCTTAAGAGTCAGGGGCTCTGGGGCCAACGTCCTGACTTTC. This sequence encodes CASLRVRGSGANVLTF. Variable domain in full (rest from reference TRBV18 and TRBJ2-6): NAGVMQNPRHLVRRRGQEARLRCSPMKGHSHVYWYRQLPEEGLKFMVYLQKENIIDESGMPKERFSAEFPKEGPSILRIQQVVRGDSAAYFCASLRVRGSGANVLTFGAGSRLTVL.